What follows are 4 T cell receptor beta chains derived from one specimen sequenced in a study of T cell responses to AZD1222 COVID-19 vaccine. Method: immunoSEQ multiplex PCR; TCRdb's copy keeps in-frame clones and lacks some. The data contain approximately 150,000 clones, roughly nine tenths of them singletons. The sequencing here drew on peripheral blood, taken 28 days after the second AZD1222 dose. These receptors were collected from an adult who received the AZD1222 COVID-19 vaccine.

The V gene is TRBV4-2, the J gene TRBJ1-5, with TRBD1 matching over 10 bases. CDR1 and CDR2 from the germline V gene are LGHNA and YNFKEQ. CDR3 size: 17 residues. Trimming took 1 base from V and 3 from J; bases not matched to a gene: 6. This chain's CDR3 is CASSQAQDRGNNQPQHF. The CDR3 region has the DNA TGTGCCAGCAGCCAAGCTCAGGACAGGGGGAACAATCAGCCCCAGCATTTT.

The V gene is TRBV27, the J gene TRBJ2-7; D is possibly TRBD2 (5 bases). CDR1 MNHEY and CDR2 SMNVEV come from the germline V gene (reference sequence). V was pared by 5 bases and J by 4 bases, with 18 bases between. The CDR3 has 15 residues. The CDR3 protein is CASSRAPGFVYEQYF. The DNA of the CDR3 is TGTGCCAGCAGTCGAGCCCCGGGATTCGTATACGAGCAGTACTTC.

The genes are TRBV9 and TRBJ2-7; D gene uncertain. Trimming cost V 0 bases and J 0 bases, with 4 bases left between them. Germline loops: CDR1 SGDLS, CDR2 YYNGEE. The CDR3 covers 13 residues. The CDR3 loop is CASSVDPSYEQYF. CDR3 coding DNA: TGTGCCAGCAGCGTAGACCCCTCCTACGAGCAGTACTTC.

This clone was counted between two and nine times. The genes are TRBV18 and TRBJ1-2, with a weak D call TRBD1 (6 bases). V lost 2 bases to trimming and J lost 2 bases, with 6 bases between them. The CDR3 loop spans 13 amino acids. Germline V CDR1 and CDR2: KGHSH, LQKENI. The CDR3 region has the DNA TGTGCCAGCTCACCAGGACAGAACTATGGCTACACCTTC. Protein: CASSPGQNYGYTF. Looking up the rest from reference TRBV18 and TRBJ1-2 gives the full variable domain: NAGVMQNPRHLVRRRGQEARLRCSPMKGHSHVYWYRQLPEEGLKFMVYLQKENIIDESGMPKERFSAEFPKEGPSILRIQQVVRGDSAAYFCASSPGQNYGYTFGSGTRLTVV.